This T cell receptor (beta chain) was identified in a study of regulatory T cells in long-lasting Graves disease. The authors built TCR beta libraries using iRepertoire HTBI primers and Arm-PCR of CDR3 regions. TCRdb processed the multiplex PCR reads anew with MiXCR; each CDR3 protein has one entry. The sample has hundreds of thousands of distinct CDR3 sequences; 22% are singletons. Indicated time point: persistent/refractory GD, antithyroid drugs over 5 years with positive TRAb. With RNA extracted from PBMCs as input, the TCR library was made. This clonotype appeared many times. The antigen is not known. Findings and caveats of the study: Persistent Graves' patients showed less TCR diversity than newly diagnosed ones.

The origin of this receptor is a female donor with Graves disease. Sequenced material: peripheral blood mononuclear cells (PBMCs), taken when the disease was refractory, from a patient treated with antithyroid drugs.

The CDR3 sequence: CASAGLAGVREQYF. The CDR3 DNA is TGTGCCAGCGCCGGATTAGCGGGAGTCCGAGAGCAGTACTTC. The rearrangement links TRBV28 to TRBJ2-7, with 9 nucleotides matching TRBD2. Germline V gene lookup returns CDR1 MDHEN and CDR2 SYDVKM. With V trimmed by 8 bases and J by 7 bases, 12 bases remained unmatched. The CDR3 sequence is 14 residues long.